This T cell receptor (beta chain) originates from a study of blood T cells in healthy people across ages. Trimming pared 3 bases from V and 5 bases from J, leaving 11 bases between. Germline V lookup: CDR1 DFQATT, CDR2 SNEGSKA (reference sequence). This CDR3 is built from 12 residues. Then a second PCR, running about 7 to 11 cycles, was carried out with a sample-barcoded 5' primer and a J-beta primer mix. TCRdb used MiXCR to reprocess the 5' RACE reads, holding one entry per CDR3 protein. Among around 1.5 million distinct CDR3 sequences, 42% were seen once, and the ten largest hold roughly 8.2%. As to this clonotype: Its antigen is as yet unknown.

Findings and caveats of the study: The percentage of naive T cells correlated strongly with TCR beta diversity.

Sequencing used blood. The chain is built from TRBV20-1 and TRBJ2-7; D remains unclear. This clonotype was obtained from a woman aged 18-29 years in good health. The CDR3 DNA reads TGCAGTGCTAGCCTCCAAATCAACGAGCAGTACTTC. It specifies CSASLQINEQYF.